These 19 T cell receptor beta chains were sequenced from one sample in a study of CD8 T cells in Susac syndrome. Reverse transcription of 0.5 to 1 ug RNA was performed with random hexamers. One entry per CDR3 protein, called by TCRdb with MiXCR from the immunoSEQ multiplex PCR reads. The sample holds fewer than 90,000 distinct CDR3 sequences, 94% seen once. Input material: CD8+ T cells from PBMCs. The receptors derive from a human donor with Susac syndrome.

The CDR3 loop is CASSFSANPRDTQYF. The CDR3 DNA sequence: TGCGCCAGCAGCTTCTCGGCAAATCCCCGAGATACGCAGTATTTT. The chain combines TRBV5-1 with TRBJ2-3; no definite D call. Germline loops: CDR1 SGHRS, CDR2 YFSETQ. This CDR3 contains 15 residues. The ends were cut back, 2 bases at V and 5 bases at J, with 15 bases in the middle.

The V call is TRBV7-9, the J call TRBJ2-7, with TRBD2 matching 11 bases. Germline values: CDR1 SEHNR, CDR2 FQNEAQ (reference sequence). The CDR3 runs 15 residues. V shed 1 base, J shed 6 bases, and the junction held 5 bases outside the gene matches. CDR3 DNA: TGTGCCAGCAGCTTAGTAGCGGGGGGGCCTCCCGAGCAGTACTTC. Its translation: CASSLVAGGPPEQYF. The whole variable domain, filled in from reference TRBV7-9 and TRBJ2-7, reads DTGVSQNPRHKITKRGQNVTFRCDPISEHNRLYWYRQTLGQGPEFLTYFQNEAQLEKSRLLSDRFSAERPKGSFSTLEIQRTEQGDSAMYLCASSLVAGGPPEQYFGPGTRLTVT.

This clonotype is a singleton in its sample. The gene calls are TRBV3-1 and TRBJ1-4, with D hard to call. Germline CDR1 is LGHDT and CDR2 is YNNKEL (reference sequence). Trimming removed 0 bases at V and 4 bases at J, with 6 bases between. The CDR3 is 14 amino acids. The CDR3, as DNA: TGTGCCAGCAGCCAAGACAGTAATAATGAAAAACTGTTTTTT. Encoded protein: CASSQDSNNEKLFF.

The chain recombines TRBV6-1 with TRBJ2-1; 10 nucleotides match TRBD2. Germline V gene lookup returns CDR1 MNHNS and CDR2 SASEGT. The ends lost 3 bases at V and 8 bases at J; junction bases unmatched: 10. The CDR3 is 16 amino acids. CDR3 nucleotide sequence: TGTGCCAGCAGTGAGGTGGGGACTAGCGTTCCCCATGAGCAGTTCTTC. Residues: CASSEVGTSVPHEQFF.

This chain links TRBV12-3 or TRBV12-4 with TRBJ2-5, with TRBD2 as a possible D gene (5 bases). This CDR3 contains 13 residues. The V and J ends lost 6 bases and 0 bases respectively, with 8 bases between them. The CDR3, as DNA: TGTGCCAGCAGGGGAGAGAACCAAGAGACCCAGTACTTC. This codes for CASRGENQETQYF.

This sequence joins TRBV29-1 and TRBJ2-7, with 7 bases aligning to TRBD1. With V trimmed by 0 bases and J by 5 bases, 16 bases remained unmatched. Germline CDR1 reads SQVTM; CDR2 reads ANQGSEA. CDR3 length: 17 residues. CDR3 DNA: TGCAGCGTTGAAGATCAGTCTTCCGGGACAGTGGTTGACGAGCAGTACTTC. The encoded protein is CSVEDQSSGTVVDEQYF.

This sequence joins TRBV25-1 and TRBJ2-1; D is perhaps TRBD1 or TRBD2 (6 bases each). This CDR3 is 15 amino acids long. Trimming took 5 bases from V and 2 from J, leaving 13 bases between them. The germline V gene has CDR1 MGHDK and CDR2 SYGVNS. The CDR3: CASSRFGGPYNEQFF. The DNA of the CDR3 is TGTGCCAGCAGTCGGTTCGGGGGCCCCTACAATGAGCAGTTCTTC.

J is TRBJ1-1 and V is TRBV5-1; D not certain. V shed 4 bases and J shed 0 bases, with 13 bases lying between them. Looked up from germline, CDR1 is SGHRS and CDR2 is YFSETQ. The CDR3 has 15 amino acids. The CDR3 loop reads CASSPGRNLNTEAFF. DNA of the CDR3: TGCGCCAGCAGCCCCGGACGGAATTTGAACACTGAAGCTTTCTTT. Full variable domain (remainder filled in from reference TRBV5-1 and TRBJ1-1): KAGVTQTPRYLIKTRGQQVTLSCSPISGHRSVSWYQQTPGQGLQFLFEYFSETQRNKGNFPGRFSGRQFSNSRSEMNVSTLELGDSALYLCASSPGRNLNTEAFFGQGTRLTVV.

This clonotype was seen just once. This chain uses TRBV28 with TRBJ2-1; no clear D. The CDR3 spans 14 residues. CDR1 MDHEN and CDR2 SYDVKM come from the germline V gene. Trimming removed 2 bases from V and 4 bases from J, with 9 bases in between. DNA for the CDR3: TGTGCCAGCAGTTTACGGGTCCTTTACAATGAGCAGTTCTTC. Protein product: CASSLRVLYNEQFF.

The chain joins TRBV15 to TRBJ2-2; no clear D. This CDR3 contains 13 residues. Germline CDR1 and CDR2: LNHNV and YYDKDF (reference sequence). The V end was cut by 3 bases, the J end by 2 bases, with 4 bases between. The CDR3 protein is CATSRGNTGELFF. DNA for the CDR3: TGTGCCACCAGCAGGGGAAACACCGGGGAGCTGTTTTTT.

This clonotype is a singleton in its sample. The chain combines TRBV29-1 with TRBJ1-2; D gene unclear. Germline V CDR1 and CDR2: SQVTM, ANQGSEA. Trimming stripped 7 bases from V and 3 bases from J, with 12 bases between. The CDR3 is made up of 12 amino acids. This CDR3 reads CSGLNQHYGYTF. The CDR3 DNA reads TGCAGCGGATTAAACCAGCACTATGGCTACACCTTC.

This clonotype was recorded once. The genes are TRBV3-1 and TRBJ2-2; a weak D match, TRBD2 (6 bases). This CDR3 has 17 amino acids. Germline V CDR1 and CDR2: LGHDT, YNNKEL (reference sequence). The ends were cut back, 2 bases at V and 4 bases at J, with 17 bases in the middle. The CDR3 reads CASSQSLVAEFTGELFF. The CDR3 coding sequence is TGTGCCAGCAGCCAAAGTTTGGTAGCGGAGTTCACCGGGGAGCTGTTTTTT.

The chain is built from TRBV11-1 and TRBJ1-2; 7 nucleotides agree with TRBD1. CDR1 is SGHAT and CDR2 is FQDESV in the germline V gene (reference sequence). The CDR3 totals 15 residues. The V segment lost 5 bases and the J segment 2 bases; nucleotides outside the gene matches: 8. The CDR3 sequence is CASSTTGTLNYGYTF. In DNA, the CDR3 is TGTGCCAGCAGCACGACAGGGACCTTGAACTATGGCTACACCTTC.

This chain uses TRBV7-9 with TRBJ1-5; 8 nucleotides agree with TRBD1. CDR1 is SEHNR, CDR2 FQNEAQ, per germline (reference sequence). The CDR3 is made up of 14 amino acids. V lost 4 bases to trimming and J lost 5 bases; unmatched junction nucleotides: 4. For the CDR3, the DNA is TGTGCCAGCAGCTCAGGGGGCAGCCATCAGCCCCAGCATTTT. It translates to CASSSGGSHQPQHF.

Turning to this clonotype: The junction does not match germline at one end; this may be a read error. V usage is TRBV2 and J usage is TRBJ1-2, with D possibly TRBD1 on 5 matching bases. This CDR3 spans 15 amino acids. Germline CDR1 is SNHLY and CDR2 is FYNNEI. This chain's CDR3 is CASSEEGRPNYGYTF. CDR3 sequence (DNA): TGTGCCAGCAGTGAAGAGGGACGGCCAAACTATGGCTACACTTTC.

This chain links TRBV5-1 with TRBJ2-7, with no clear D. Germline-derived CDR1 and CDR2 are SGHRS and YFSETQ. This CDR3 region has 15 residues. V was shortened by 2 bases and J by 4 bases, with 16 bases between the two germline ends. The CDR3 DNA reads TGCGCCAGCAGCTTCGGAGACTTACCCACTTACGAGCAGTACTTC. Amino acid sequence: CASSFGDLPTYEQYF. Full variable domain (rest looked up from reference TRBV5-1 and TRBJ2-7): KAGVTQTPRYLIKTRGQQVTLSCSPISGHRSVSWYQQTPGQGLQFLFEYFSETQRNKGNFPGRFSGRQFSNSRSEMNVSTLELGDSALYLCASSFGDLPTYEQYFGPGTRLTVT.

The V gene is TRBV7-9, the J gene TRBJ2-6; weak D call: TRBD2 (6 bases). V shed 4 bases and J shed 0 bases, with 16 bases lying between them. Germline V gene lookup returns CDR1 SEHNR and CDR2 FQNEAQ (reference sequence). This CDR3 region has 18 residues. CDR3: CASSSPGGSVSGANVLTF. The CDR3 DNA reads TGTGCCAGCAGCTCACCTGGGGGGAGTGTCTCTGGGGCCAACGTCCTGACTTTC.

This clonotype was detected once. The genes are TRBV20-1 and TRBJ2-7; TRBD2 aligns across 8 bases. J gave up 3 bases and V 0 bases, and 10 bases lay outside the gene matches. This CDR3 region has 16 residues. The germline V gene encodes CDR1 DFQATT and CDR2 SNEGSKA (reference sequence). CDR3 nucleotides: TGCAGTGCTAGAGATCGGGGGGGAGGTATTCTCTACGAGCAGTACTTC. Translated: CSARDRGGGILYEQYF.

The chain uses TRBV5-1 and TRBJ2-7, with TRBD1 matching 8 bases. The germline V gene has CDR1 SGHRS and CDR2 YFSETQ. Trimming removed 2 bases from V and 6 bases from J; junction bases left unmatched: 7. This CDR3 is built from 14 residues. In nucleotides, the CDR3 is TGCGCCAGCAGCTTCGGACAGGGTAGGTCCGAGCAGTACTTC. Translating gives CASSFGQGRSEQYF.